The next 20 T cell receptor beta chains were all read from a single sample in a study of spatial heterogeneity in lung cancer. The sample's time point: sample taken at primary tumor resection. TCRdb re-derived calls from the 5' RACE reads in MiXCR, one entry per CDR3 protein. In the table there are 40,000 to 55,000 distinct CDR3 sequences, about 13% of which are singletons. Specimen: PBMCs, collected at surgery. The source of these receptors is a male donor with early-stage non-small cell lung cancer.

The chain links TRBV28 to TRBJ1-2; D is unresolved. The CDR3 extends over 17 amino acids. Germline V gives CDR1 MDHEN, CDR2 SYDVKM. V was shortened by 7 bases and J by 2 bases, with 23 bases between the two germline ends. The DNA of the CDR3 is TGTGCCAGCACCAGCCCCGTGGCGCTGCCCACCAACTATGGCTACACCTTC. It specifies CASTSPVALPTNYGYTF.

In this sample, this clonotype turned up many times. The gene calls are TRBV29-1 and TRBJ2-3, with 12 bases matching TRBD2. Trimming took 6 bases from V and 0 from J; bases not matched to a gene: 1. Germline V CDR1 and CDR2: SQVTM, ANQGSEA. The CDR3 has 14 residues. Here the CDR3 DNA reads TGCAGCGTCGGGACTAGCGGGAGCACAGATACGCAGTATTTT. It translates to CSVGTSGSTDTQYF.

This clonotype was observed at least ten times. The J gene is TRBJ2-2, the V gene TRBV4-1; TRBD2 might be the D (5 bases). The CDR3 runs to 16 residues. V lost 0 bases and J lost 4, with 12 bases in between. The germline V gene has CDR1 MGHRA and CDR2 YSYEKL. This CDR3 is CASSQEGAWGTGELFF. For the CDR3, the DNA is TGCGCCAGCAGCCAAGAGGGAGCGTGGGGCACCGGGGAGCTGTTTTTT.

The table lists this clonotype with a few counts. This chain connects TRBV29-1 to TRBJ1-1, with D perhaps matching TRBD1 (6 bases). The CDR3 runs to 13 residues. Between the trimmed V and J ends, which lost 8 bases and 13 bases, there was a span of 26 bases. CDR1 is SQVTM and CDR2 is ANQGSEA in the germline V gene. CDR3 region: CSLTPPTRGVVFF. CDR3 DNA: TGCAGCTTGACCCCTCCGACAAGGGGGGTTGTTTTCTTT.

V usage is TRBV10-3 and J usage is TRBJ1-6, with D maybe TRBD1 (5 bases). The V end was cut by 3 bases, the J end by 6 bases, with 9 bases between. Germline V gives CDR1 ENHRY, CDR2 SYGVKD. This CDR3 has 14 amino acids. In nucleotides, the CDR3 is TGTGCCATCAGTGACCAGGGAAGTAATTCACCCCTCCACTTT. Amino acids: CAISDQGSNSPLHF.

V and J are TRBV27 and TRBJ1-6; D gene uncertain. CDR3 length: 14 residues. Looked up from germline, CDR1 is MNHEY and CDR2 is SMNVEV (reference sequence). V lost 0 bases, J lost 10 bases, and 10 bases lay in between. The CDR3: CASSLSREESPLHF. In nucleotides, the CDR3 is TGTGCCAGCAGTTTATCGAGGGAGGAGTCACCCCTCCACTTT.

This chain uses TRBV11-2 with TRBJ1-1, with no clear D. Germline CDR1 reads SGHAT; CDR2 reads FQNNGV. The V end lost 9 bases, the J end lost 0 bases, and 5 bases lay between the germline ends. The CDR3 spans 11 residues. In DNA form, the CDR3 reads TGTGCCAGTCAAATGAACACTGAAGCTTTCTTT. Translating it yields CASQMNTEAFF.

The sample holds many counts of this clonotype. The chain is built from TRBV6-2 or TRBV6-3 and TRBJ1-1; D is ambiguous. V was cut by 6 bases and J by 10 bases, with 15 bases left in between. The CDR3 spans 12 residues. Germline-derived CDR1 and CDR2 are MNHEY and SVGEGT. CDR3 nucleotide sequence: TGTGCCAGCAGATTACGGAGCGGTTCAGCTTTCTTT. Encoded protein: CASRLRSGSAFF.

This clonotype appeared a few times. This rearrangement joins TRBV21-1 to TRBJ2-7; the D segment call TRBD2 is taken from the table without a DNA check. TRBV21-1 is reported as a pseudogene. This CDR3 has 17 residues. Here the CDR3 reads CATPLPGLAGALYEQYF. The CDR3 nucleotides read TGTGCCACCCCCCTCCCGGGACTAGCGGGAGCTCTCTACGAGCAGTACTTC.

This clonotype was observed a handful of times. V gene TRBV6-6 combines with J gene TRBJ1-6; D is unresolved. Germline V gene data show CDR1 as MNHNY and CDR2 as SVGAGI (reference sequence). The CDR3 runs 13 residues. V was trimmed by 2 bases and J by 6 bases, leaving 5 bases between them. The CDR3 protein is CASSYRANSPLHF. CDR3 nucleotide sequence: TGTGCCAGCAGTTACCGGGCTAATTCACCCCTCCACTTT.

The V gene is TRBV20-1, the J gene TRBJ2-1; 7 bases are shared with TRBD1. The CDR3 covers 14 residues. V lost 5 bases to trimming and J lost 3 bases; unmatched junction nucleotides: 7. Germline V gives CDR1 DFQATT, CDR2 SNEGSKA (reference sequence). CDR3 sequence: CSAEGARGYNEQFF. The CDR3 region has the DNA TGCAGTGCTGAGGGGGCGAGAGGCTACAATGAGCAGTTCTTC.

In this sample, this clonotype turned up a few times. This chain connects TRBV6-1 to TRBJ1-5, with 9 bases identical to TRBD1. This CDR3 is 14 amino acids long. V lost 6 bases and J lost 7; bases outside the gene matches: 7. Per germline, CDR1 MNHNS and CDR2 SASEGT. CDR3 bases: TGTGCCAGCAGAGTCCGGGACAGGGAACAGCCCCAGCATTTT. This sequence encodes CASRVRDREQPQHF.

This clonotype was picked up many times. The J gene is TRBJ2-5, the V gene TRBV2, with D tentatively TRBD1 (5 bases). The V gene lost 6 bases and the J gene lost 6 bases, with 11 bases spanning the gap. CDR3 length: 12 amino acids. CDR1 is SNHLY and CDR2 is FYNNEI in the germline V gene. CDR3 in amino acids: CASSRVLQTQYF. The CDR3 DNA is TGTGCCAGCAGCAGGGTTCTGCAGACCCAGTACTTC.

This clonotype was picked up a small number of times. The V gene is TRBV28, the J gene TRBJ2-3; maybe TRBD2 (6 bases). Trimming removed 10 bases from V and 6 bases from J, with 23 bases in between. CDR1 is MDHEN, CDR2 SYDVKM, per germline. The CDR3 consists of 15 residues. The CDR3 DNA reads as TGTGCCACCCTGAGGAGGAGCGGACTAAGGGATACGCAGTATTTT. It translates to CATLRRSGLRDTQYF.

In its sample, this clonotype was seen a few times. The chain has TRBV20-1 and TRBJ1-5; D possibly corresponds to TRBD1 (5 bases). The CDR3 spans 14 residues. Germline CDR1 reads DFQATT; CDR2 reads SNEGSKA (reference sequence). V lost 3 bases and J lost 5, with 14 bases in between. As DNA, the CDR3 is TGCAGTGCTAGCCAGGGCAGAGTTGATCAGCCCCAGCATTTT. Residues: CSASQGRVDQPQHF.

The V gene is TRBV5-1, the J gene TRBJ2-2; possible D gene TRBD1, 5 bases. Trimming shortened V by 8 bases and J by 6 bases, and 17 bases separated the two germline ends. The CDR3 spans 14 residues. Germline values: CDR1 SGHRS, CDR2 YFSETQ. The CDR3 DNA reads as TGCGCCAGTAGGCAGGGCGAGGCGGCCGGGGAGCTGTTTTTT. Amino acids: CASRQGEAAGELFF.

The genes are TRBV5-1 and TRBJ1-1; D remains ambiguous. The V and J ends lost 0 bases and 2 bases respectively, with 8 bases between them. The CDR3 has 14 amino acids. The germline V gene encodes CDR1 SGHRS and CDR2 YFSETQ. In nucleotides, the CDR3 is TGCGCCAGCAGCTTGGATCACCGAAACACTGAAGCTTTCTTT. Protein sequence: CASSLDHRNTEAFF.

This chain joins TRBV19 and TRBJ2-7; no definite D call. CDR1 LNHDA and CDR2 SQIVND come from the germline V gene (reference sequence). The CDR3 is made up of 14 amino acids. The V and J ends lost 3 bases and 0 bases respectively, with 9 bases between them. Here the CDR3 DNA reads TGTGCCAGTAGTATTCCCGGCCTCTCCTACGAGCAGTACTTC. Translation: CASSIPGLSYEQYF.

This clonotype was seen a few times. The CDR3 nucleotides read TGTGCCAGCAGTGAAGTGGGGGCGCTTCGCTACGAGCAGTACTTC. Translation: CASSEVGALRYEQYF. The V gene is TRBV6-1, the J gene TRBJ2-7, with D possibly being TRBD1 (6 bases). The CDR3 spans 15 residues. Looked up from germline, CDR1 is MNHNS and CDR2 is SASEGT. V lost 1 base to trimming and J lost 3 bases, with 13 bases between them.

The table lists this clonotype with many counts. The germline gene is not matched at one end of the junction; a read error may be the cause. The V gene is TRBV20-1, the J gene TRBJ1-2; 10 bases agree with TRBD1. This CDR3 has 13 amino acids. The V gene's germline CDR1 is DFQATT and CDR2 SNEGSKA (reference sequence). The CDR3: CSVRGTGVDGYTF. The CDR3 DNA follows: TGCAGTGTTAGAGGGACAGGGGTGGATGGCTACACCTTC.